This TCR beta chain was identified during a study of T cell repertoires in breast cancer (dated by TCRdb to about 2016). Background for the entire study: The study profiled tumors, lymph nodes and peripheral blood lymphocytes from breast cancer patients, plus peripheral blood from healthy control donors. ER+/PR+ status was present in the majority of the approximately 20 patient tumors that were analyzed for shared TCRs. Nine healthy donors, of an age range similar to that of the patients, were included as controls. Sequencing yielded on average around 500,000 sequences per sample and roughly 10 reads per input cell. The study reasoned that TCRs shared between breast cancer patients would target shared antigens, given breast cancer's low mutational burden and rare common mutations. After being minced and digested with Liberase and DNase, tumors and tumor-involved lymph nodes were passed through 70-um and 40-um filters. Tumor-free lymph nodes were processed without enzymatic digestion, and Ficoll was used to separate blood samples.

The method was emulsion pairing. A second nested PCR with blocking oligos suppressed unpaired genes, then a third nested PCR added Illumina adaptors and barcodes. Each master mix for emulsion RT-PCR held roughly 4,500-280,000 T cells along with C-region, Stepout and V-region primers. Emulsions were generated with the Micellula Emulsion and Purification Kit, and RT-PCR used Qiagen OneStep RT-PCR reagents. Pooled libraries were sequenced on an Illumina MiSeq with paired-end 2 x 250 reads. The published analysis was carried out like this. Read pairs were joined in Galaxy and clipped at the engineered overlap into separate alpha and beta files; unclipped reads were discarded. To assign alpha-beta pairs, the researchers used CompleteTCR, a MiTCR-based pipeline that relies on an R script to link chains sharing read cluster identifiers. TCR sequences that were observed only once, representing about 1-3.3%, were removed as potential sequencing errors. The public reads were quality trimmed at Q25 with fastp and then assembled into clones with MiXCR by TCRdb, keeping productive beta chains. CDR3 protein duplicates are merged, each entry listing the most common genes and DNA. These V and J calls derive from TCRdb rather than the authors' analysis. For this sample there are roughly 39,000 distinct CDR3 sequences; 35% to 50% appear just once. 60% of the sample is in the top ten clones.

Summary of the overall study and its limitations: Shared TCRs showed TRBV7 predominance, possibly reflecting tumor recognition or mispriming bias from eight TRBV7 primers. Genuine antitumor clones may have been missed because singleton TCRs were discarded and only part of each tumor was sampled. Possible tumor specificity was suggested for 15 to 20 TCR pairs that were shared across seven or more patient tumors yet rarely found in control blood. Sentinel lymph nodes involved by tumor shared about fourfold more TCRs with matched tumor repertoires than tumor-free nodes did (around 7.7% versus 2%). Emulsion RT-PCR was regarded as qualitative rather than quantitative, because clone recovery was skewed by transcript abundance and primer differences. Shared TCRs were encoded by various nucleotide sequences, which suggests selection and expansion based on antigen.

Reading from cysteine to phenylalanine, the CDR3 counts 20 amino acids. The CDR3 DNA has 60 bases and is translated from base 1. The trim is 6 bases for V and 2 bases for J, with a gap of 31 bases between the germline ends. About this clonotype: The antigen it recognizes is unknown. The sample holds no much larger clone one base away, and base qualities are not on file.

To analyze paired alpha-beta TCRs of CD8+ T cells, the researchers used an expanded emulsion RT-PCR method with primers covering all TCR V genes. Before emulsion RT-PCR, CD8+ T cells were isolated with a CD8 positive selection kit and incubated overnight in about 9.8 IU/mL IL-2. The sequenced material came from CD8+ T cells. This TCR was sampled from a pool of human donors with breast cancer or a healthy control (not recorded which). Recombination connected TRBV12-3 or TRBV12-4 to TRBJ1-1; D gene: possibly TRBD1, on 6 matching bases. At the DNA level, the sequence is TGTGCCAGCAGCTCCGGGATCAACTACCTGGGGGACATTGGCAACACTGAAGCTTTCTTT. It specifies CASSSGINYLGDIGNTEAFF.